This TCR beta chain was obtained from a study of long-term antiretroviral therapy in people with HIV. Findings of the study overall: Diversity measured after ART increased yet remained under transplant donor controls. Someone took the blood between about 2004 and 2017, maybe while older ART regimens were in use. In HIV, the repertoires covered a tighter span of CDR3 lengths than in controls. Viral resistance, ART adherence and therapy changes all lacked available data.

To note about this clone: The antigen is not known.

Version v3.0 of the immunoSEQ assay ran at survey level. Method: immunoSEQ multiplex PCR; TCRdb's copy keeps in-frame clones and lacks some. The sample carries roughly 25,000 clones, almost 80% recorded once. J lost 5 bases, V lost 3 bases, and 3 bases had no gene match. The length of the CDR3 is 15 residues. Germline assignment: CDR1 MDHEN and CDR2 SYDVKM. Sequenced here: unsorted PBMCs, sampled 2.1 years after starting antiretroviral therapy. The chain links TRBV28 to TRBJ2-3; 12 positions match TRBD2. The clonotype comes from a man aged 30 to 39 with HIV. The CDR3 DNA reads as TGTGCCAGCAGTTTGACTAGCGGGAGAAAAGATACGCAGTATTTT. Protein product: CASSLTSGRKDTQYF.